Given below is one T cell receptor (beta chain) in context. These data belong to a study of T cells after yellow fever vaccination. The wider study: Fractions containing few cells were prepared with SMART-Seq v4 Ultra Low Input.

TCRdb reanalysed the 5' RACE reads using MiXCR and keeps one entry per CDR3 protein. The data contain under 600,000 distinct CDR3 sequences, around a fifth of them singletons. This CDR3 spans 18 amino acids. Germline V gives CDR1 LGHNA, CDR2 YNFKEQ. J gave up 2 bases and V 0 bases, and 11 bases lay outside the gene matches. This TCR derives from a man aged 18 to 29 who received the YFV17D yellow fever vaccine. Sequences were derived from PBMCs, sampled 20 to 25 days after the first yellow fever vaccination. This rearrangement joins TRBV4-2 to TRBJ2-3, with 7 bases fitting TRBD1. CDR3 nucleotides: TGTGCCAGCAGCCAAGATAGGGCGAGAGGGGGCCTCACAGATACGCAGTATTTT. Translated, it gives CASSQDRARGGLTDTQYF.